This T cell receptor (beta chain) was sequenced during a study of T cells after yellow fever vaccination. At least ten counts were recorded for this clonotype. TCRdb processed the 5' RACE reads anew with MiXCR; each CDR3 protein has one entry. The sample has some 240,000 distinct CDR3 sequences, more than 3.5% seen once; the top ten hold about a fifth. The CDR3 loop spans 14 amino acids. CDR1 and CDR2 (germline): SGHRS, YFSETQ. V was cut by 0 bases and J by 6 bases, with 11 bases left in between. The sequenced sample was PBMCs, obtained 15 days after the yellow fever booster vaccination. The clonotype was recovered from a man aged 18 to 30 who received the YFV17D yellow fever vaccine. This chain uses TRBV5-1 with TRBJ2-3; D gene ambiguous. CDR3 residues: CASSLESPRDTQYF. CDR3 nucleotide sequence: TGCGCCAGCAGCTTGGAGTCCCCTCGGGATACGCAGTATTTT.